These T cell receptor beta chains were read from a single sample in a study of blood T cell repertoires in COVID-19. Profiling relied on immunoSEQ multiplex PCR, and the TCRdb table lists in-frame clones only, not all of them. This table holds 310,000 or so clones, roughly 83% found once. The specimen was peripheral blood. The receptors derive from a woman in her forties or fifties with acute or convalescent COVID-19. Each CDR3 is given with its conserved first and last residue. The D gene is left open where the match is weak. Not all rows give a size; the values are once, few, many and, for expanded clones, a class.

size,D,V,J,CDR3,DNA
.,.,TRBV3-1/TRBV3-2,TRBJ1-1,CASSPGHLNTEAFF,TGTGCCAGCAGCCCGGGACACTTGAACACTGAAGCTTTCTTT
.,TRBD2,TRBV28,TRBJ2-4,CASSLWGSGGLAKNIQYF,TGTGCCAGCAGTTTATGGGGTAGCGGGGGGCTAGCCAAAAACATTCAGTACTTC
.,TRBD1,TRBV9,TRBJ1-2,CASSLQETGALVYGYTF,TGTGCCAGCAGCCTACAAGAAACAGGGGCCCTCGTCTATGGCTACACCTTC
.,.,TRBV7-3,TRBJ2-1,CASSLTLLGEQFF,TGTGCCAGCAGCTTAACTCTCCTAGGAGAGCAGTTCTTC
.,TRBD2,TRBV9,TRBJ2-7,CASSPWTSGSVYEQYF,TGTGCCAGCAGCCCCTGGACTAGCGGGAGTGTCTACGAGCAGTACTTC
few,TRBD2,TRBV7-2,TRBJ2-7,CASSSTSGRAYEQYF,TGTGCCAGCAGCTCGACTAGCGGGAGGGCCTACGAGCAGTACTTC
.,.,TRBV5-1,TRBJ2-7,CASSLTQGYSYEQYF,TGCGCCAGCAGCTTGACACAGGGTTATAGCTACGAGCAGTACTTC
.,.,TRBV28,TRBJ2-7,CASTKMTRSYEQYF,TGTGCCAGCACCAAGATGACTAGGTCCTACGAGCAGTACTTC
.,.,TRBV6-5,TRBJ2-1,CASSHNRDSYNEQFF,TGTGCCAGCAGTCACAACAGGGACTCCTACAATGAGCAGTTCTTC
few,.,TRBV7-2,TRBJ2-7,CASSLAGSYEQYF,TGTGCCAGCAGCTTGGCCGGGAGCTACGAGCAGTACTTC
.,.,TRBV19,TRBJ1-5,CASIAGNSNQPQHF,TGTGCCAGTATTGCCGGGAATAGCAATCAGCCCCAGCATTTT
.,TRBD1,TRBV15,TRBJ1-5,CATSRGTDNQPQHF,TGTGCCACCAGCCGTGGGACAGACAATCAGCCCCAGCATTTT
.,TRBD2,TRBV4-2,TRBJ2-7,CASSSGLALFYEQYF,TGTGCCAGCAGCTCCGGACTAGCGTTGTTCTACGAGCAGTACTTC
.,.,TRBV28,TRBJ2-1,CASSLFSTGAFAFF,TGTGCCAGCAGTTTGTTCTCCACGGGAGCTTTTGCGTTCTTC
.,TRBD2,TRBV5-1,TRBJ2-7,CASSLEAGGREQYF,TGCGCCAGCAGCTTGGAAGCGGGAGGGCGCGAGCAGTACTTC
.,.,TRBV2,TRBJ1-5,CASSSSRDSNQPQHF,TGTGCCAGCAGCTCCTCGAGAGATAGCAATCAGCCCCAGCATTTT
.,TRBD1,TRBV9,TRBJ1-1,CASSQRQGAEAFF,TGTGCCAGCAGCCAGCGACAGGGGGCTGAAGCTTTCTTT
.,TRBD1,TRBV3-1/TRBV3-2,TRBJ2-4,CASSQGGQGSYIQYF,TGTGCCAGCAGCCAAGGCGGACAGGGGTCGTACATTCAGTACTTC
.,TRBD1,TRBV5-6,TRBJ1-6,CASSFDRADNSPLHF,TGTGCCAGCAGCTTTGACAGGGCAGACAATTCACCCCTCCACTTT
.,.,TRBV28,TRBJ1-2,CASRGAGSNYGYTF,TGTGCCAGCAGGGGAGCGGGGTCTAACTATGGCTACACCTTC
few,.,TRBV21-1,TRBJ1-5,CASSKAYETGPQRAQHF,TGTGCCAGCAGCAAGGCCTACGAGACAGGTCCCCAAAGAGCCCAGCATTTT
.,TRBD1,TRBV6-5,TRBJ2-7,CASIKGQGAYEQYF,TGTGCCAGCATCAAGGGGCAGGGGGCTTACGAGCAGTACTTC
.,TRBD1,TRBV9,TRBJ1-1,CASSARDSNTEAFF,TGTGCCAGCAGCGCCCGGGACAGCAACACTGAAGCTTTCTTT
.,TRBD1,TRBV27,TRBJ1-5,CASSLRTGTGAEPQHF,TGTGCCAGCAGTTTACGAACCGGGACAGGGGCTGAGCCCCAGCATTTT
.,TRBD2,TRBV10-3,TRBJ2-5,CAISGRQGGDQETQYF,TGTGCCATCAGTGGACGGCAGGGAGGGGACCAAGAGACCCAGTACTTC
.,TRBD1,TRBV5-4,TRBJ1-1,CASSRPGQDKNTEAFF,TGTGCCAGCAGCCGTCCGGGACAGGATAAAAACACTGAAGCTTTCTTT
.,TRBD1,TRBV11-1,TRBJ2-7,CASSLTGITYEQYF,TGTGCCAGCAGCTTGACAGGGATAACCTACGAGCAGTACTTC
.,TRBD2,TRBV27,TRBJ2-7,CASSLKREGFGSYEQYF,TGTGCCAGCAGTTTAAAGCGGGAGGGGTTTGGCTCCTACGAGCAGTACTTC
.,TRBD1,TRBV30,TRBJ2-7,CAWSTLTGGVSYEQYF,TGTGCCTGGAGTACATTGACAGGGGGGGTCTCCTACGAGCAGTACTTC
.,.,TRBV6-5,TRBJ1-1,CASGDSYRGSEAFF,TGTGCCAGCGGCGACAGCTATAGGGGCTCTGAAGCTTTCTTT
few,.,TRBV7-2,TRBJ1-2,CASSLGASGGHGYTF,TGTGCCAGCAGCTTAGGGGCCTCGGGGGGGCATGGCTACACCTTC
few,.,TRBV5-5,TRBJ2-7,CASSLLGSSYEQYF,TGTGCCAGCAGCCTCCTGGGGAGCTCCTACGAGCAGTACTTC
.,TRBD1,TRBV5-4,TRBJ2-2,CASSPQGTGDTGELFF,TGTGCCAGCAGCCCCCAAGGGACAGGCGACACCGGGGAGCTGTTTTTT
.,TRBD2,TRBV28,TRBJ2-1,CASSNQGLAGGEQFF,TGTGCCAGCAGCAACCAGGGACTAGCGGGTGGAGAGCAGTTCTTC
.,TRBD1,TRBV24-1,TRBJ1-4,CATSDPTGQGGEKLFF,TGTGCCACCAGTGATCCGACGGGACAGGGTGGCGAAAAACTGTTTTTT
.,.,TRBV5-1,TRBJ2-7,CASSSTDNYEQYF,TGCGCCAGCAGCTCCACAGACAACTACGAGCAGTACTTC
once,TRBD1,TRBV2,TRBJ1-3,CASSSDRSFSGNTIYF,TGTGCCAGCAGTTCGGACAGGAGCTTCTCTGGAAACACCATATATTTT
.,TRBD1,TRBV9,TRBJ1-3,CASSGGTVSGNTIYF,TGTGCCAGCAGCGGGGGGACAGTCTCTGGAAACACCATATATTTT
.,TRBD2,TRBV15,TRBJ2-3,CATSRDDSGGGRSDTQYF,TGTGCCACCAGCAGAGATGACTCCGGGGGAGGGCGGTCAGATACGCAGTATTTT
.,.,TRBV5-4,TRBJ1-1,CASSLRQNTEAFF,TGTGCCAGCAGCTTAAGACAGAACACTGAAGCTTTCTTT
.,.,TRBV19,TRBJ1-5,CAAHAGQGENQPQHF,TGTGCCGCTCACGCCGGGCAGGGCGAAAATCAGCCCCAGCATTTT
once,TRBD1,TRBV29-1,TRBJ1-2,CSVGATGGDYGYTF,TGCAGCGTTGGAGCCACAGGGGGCGACTATGGCTACACCTTC
.,.,TRBV28,TRBJ1-5,CASRTQGRGQPQHF,TGTGCCAGTCGAACTCAGGGGAGAGGTCAGCCCCAGCATTTT
.,.,TRBV7-2,TRBJ2-7,CASSPHRGTYEQYF,TGTGCCAGCAGCCCACACCGCGGAACCTACGAGCAGTACTTC
.,.,TRBV25-1,TRBJ2-1,CASKPTSSYNEQFF,TGTGCCAGCAAACCGACAAGCTCCTACAATGAGCAGTTCTTC